The source of this T cell receptor (beta chain) is a study of cytotoxic CD8 clonotypes in ibrutinib-treated CLL. Overall study: The study included 11 relapsed/refractory and 15 treatment-naive patients; 17 to 18 had IGHV unmutated disease. Response sampling came at median around eleven months of treatment, ranging about 6 to 36 months.

Researchers set a sequencing depth target of 1 in 200,000 to 1 in 1 million T cells. Sequencing was performed with immunoSEQ multiplex PCR; in TCRdb, only in-frame clones are kept and a portion is missing. The sample has roughly 220,000 clones; 75% to 85% are singletons. This TCR was recovered from a human donor with chronic lymphocytic leukemia. Material: PBMCs, obtained after 12 months of ibrutinib treatment.

The CDR3 sequence: CASSQDQGNYGYTF. DNA for the CDR3: TGCGCCAGCAGCCAAGACCAGGGTAACTATGGCTACACCTTC. This sequence joins TRBV4-1 and TRBJ1-2; weak D call: TRBD1 (5 bases). In germline, CDR1 is MGHRA, CDR2 YSYEKL. Trimming left V 0 bases short and J 1 base short, with 6 bases between. This CDR3 is built from 14 residues.